This T cell receptor beta chain is drawn from a study of OX40 agonist ivuxolimab in advanced cancers. Study at large: Patient treatment consisted of intravenous ivuxolimab administration every 2 weeks at 0.01 to 10 mg/kg.

About this clone: The antigen remains unidentified.

Per the germline V gene, CDR1 is LGHNT and CDR2 is FRNRAP. V shed 1 base, J shed 10 bases, and the junction held 7 bases outside the gene matches. This CDR3 region has 14 residues. General study points: CD8+ T cells showed, on average, more clonal expansion than CD4+ cells.

Using immunoSEQ multiplex PCR, the repertoire was profiled, and TCRdb retains in-frame clones only, with some absent. The repertoire consists of about 42,000 clones, with about 81% occurring once and the leading ten covering about 2.7%. This receptor was identified in an adult with an advanced solid tumor such as melanoma, head and neck, liver or kidney cancer. Sequencing was performed on CD4+ or CD8+ T cells sorted from blood, taken in a trial of the OX40 agonist ivuxolimab. This chain connects TRBV12-5 to TRBJ1-1; 9 nucleotides line up with TRBD1. CDR3 nucleotide sequence: TGTGCTAGTGGTTTGGATTCTGTGACAGGGGGAGCTTTCTTT. Its translation is CASGLDSVTGGAFF.